This T cell receptor beta chain stems from a study of T cell responses to AZD1222 COVID-19 vaccine. A note on this clone: Its matching antigen is unknown.

Clones were sequenced by immunoSEQ multiplex PCR, and TCRdb holds only the in-frame ones, with some missing. Of approximately 89,000 clones in the sample, 75% to 95% were seen once. The germline CDR1 and CDR2 sequences are LNHNV and YYDKDF (reference sequence). V was cut by 0 bases and J by 2 bases, with 6 bases left in between. The CDR3 has 14 residues. Pooled samples include second doses given at about 4 or 12 weeks. The study, taken as a whole, reports: Unmutated variant regions are reportedly the target of nearly half of TCRs that are spike-specific. Spike-specific TCR breadth and depth were elevated following two AZD1222 doses.

The chain links TRBV15 to TRBJ2-3; unclear D gene. The sample here was peripheral blood, taken 28 days after the second AZD1222 dose. The clonotype comes from an adult who received the AZD1222 COVID-19 vaccine. This CDR3 is CATSRDGNTDTQYF. DNA of the CDR3: TGTGCCACCAGCAGAGATGGCAACACAGATACGCAGTATTTT.